These 32 T cell receptor beta chains originate from one sample sequenced in a study of T cells in Graves' hyperthyroidism and ophthalmopathy. RNA transcripts served as the template for amplifying TCR beta CDR3 regions. Researchers ran a first-round RT-PCR on the TCR CDR3 using the HTBI primer set. TCRdb called the multiplex PCR reads again in MiXCR, with one record for every CDR3 protein. The top ten hold 50% of the sample, which has 300,000 or so distinct CDR3 sequences, approximately 22% seen once. Input material: blood. The receptors were gathered from a woman aged 50 to 60 with Graves' hyperthyroidism.

This clonotype was counted between two and nine times. The chain joins TRBV7-2 to TRBJ2-3; D is possibly TRBD2 (5 bases). This CDR3 has 13 amino acids. Germline V gives CDR1 SGHTA, CDR2 FQGNSA. Between the trimmed V and J ends, which lost 4 bases and 6 bases, there was a span of 11 bases. The CDR3 nucleotides are TGTGCCAGCAGCTCTACTAGGGTCGATACGCAGTATTTT. Translation: CASSSTRVDTQYF.

The V and J genes are TRBV19 and TRBJ2-7; the D gene is possibly TRBD2 (6 bases). CDR3 length equals 14 residues. Trimming removed 3 bases at V and 3 bases at J, with 12 bases between. The germline V gene has CDR1 LNHDA and CDR2 SQIVND (reference sequence). The CDR3 nucleotides read TGTGCCAGTAGTATGGGGGGAGTCAACTACGAGCAGTACTTC. It translates to CASSMGGVNYEQYF. The complete variable domain, with remaining parts taken from reference TRBV19 and TRBJ2-7, reads DGGITQSPKYLFRKEGQNVTLSCEQNLNHDAMYWYRQDPGQGLRLIYYSQIVNDFQKGDIAEGYSVSREKKESFPLTVTSAQKNPTAFYLCASSMGGVNYEQYFGPGTRLTVT.

The chain recombines TRBV7-3 with TRBJ2-7; 14 nucleotides line up with TRBD2. Germline CDR1 is SGHTA and CDR2 is FQGTGA. Trimming took 4 bases from V and 6 from J; bases not matched to a gene: 2. The CDR3 extends over 14 amino acids. The CDR3 is CASSSGTSGSEQYF. In nucleotides, the CDR3 is TGTGCCAGCAGCTCCGGGACTAGCGGGAGCGAGCAGTACTTC.

The rearrangement joins TRBV2 to TRBJ2-3; TRBD2 aligns across 10 bases. V lost 8 bases and J lost 2; bases outside the gene matches: 4. The CDR3 contains 14 residues. Germline CDR1 and CDR2: SNHLY and FYNNEI. The CDR3 coding sequence is TGTGCCAGCTGTCTAGCGGGAGTCACAGATACGCAGTATTTT. Its protein product is CASCLAGVTDTQYF.

The chain uses TRBV27 and TRBJ2-7, with 14 bases that match TRBD2. Trimming cost V 5 bases and J 6 bases; bases outside gene matches: 6. CDR3 length: 15 residues. The germline CDR1 and CDR2 sequences are MNHEY and SMNVEV (reference sequence). The CDR3 spells CASSPRLAGGREQYF. The CDR3, as DNA: TGTGCCAGCAGTCCCCGACTAGCGGGGGGGCGCGAGCAGTACTTC.

The V gene is TRBV4-1, the J gene TRBJ1-2, with D unclear. CDR3 length: 14 amino acids. Germline values: CDR1 MGHRA, CDR2 YSYEKL. The V and J ends lost 4 bases and 7 bases respectively, with 16 bases between them. This CDR3 reads CASSRLTGISGYTF. CDR3 in DNA: TGCGCCAGCAGCCGTTTAACCGGTATAAGTGGCTACACCTTC.

This rearrangement joins TRBV5-1 to TRBJ2-3, with 8 bases aligning to TRBD1. The V gene end was trimmed by 5 bases and the J gene end by 4 bases; junction bases not matched to a gene: 15. The CDR3 loop spans 17 amino acids. Germline CDR1 and CDR2: SGHRS and YFSETQ. In DNA form, the CDR3 reads TGCGCCAGCAGTTCTAATCAGGGGGCGCAAGGGGCAGATACGCAGTATTTT. The encoded protein is CASSSNQGAQGADTQYF.

The chain has TRBV10-3 and TRBJ2-1, with 7 bases that match TRBD1. The CDR3 has 16 residues. After removal of 3 bases from V and 0 bases from J, the junction contained 5 bases not matched to a gene. Per germline, CDR1 ENHRY and CDR2 SYGVKD. The CDR3 sequence: CAISEPGQSSYNEQFF. Here the CDR3 DNA reads TGTGCCATCAGTGAACCGGGACAGAGCTCCTACAATGAGCAGTTCTTC.

In its sample, this clonotype was seen a few times. The rearrangement links TRBV12-3 or TRBV12-4 to TRBJ2-7; D perhaps matches TRBD1 (5 bases). This CDR3 region has 14 residues. Trimming removed 3 bases from V and 5 bases from J, with 14 bases in between. The CDR3 region is CASSFDWTKDEQYF. CDR3 DNA sequence: TGTGCCAGCAGTTTCGACTGGACAAAGGACGAGCAGTACTTC.

This clonotype was observed at least ten times. The chain links TRBV20-1 to TRBJ2-1, with TRBD2 matching 7 bases. This CDR3 is built from 13 residues. Germline CDR1 is DFQATT and CDR2 is SNEGSKA (reference sequence). With V trimmed by 4 bases and J by 9 bases, 9 bases remained unmatched. The CDR3 loop reads CSATPSGNGEQFF. CDR3 nucleotides: TGCAGTGCTACCCCCAGCGGGAACGGTGAGCAGTTCTTC.

Regarding this clonotype: The CDR3 carries no conserved terminal phenylalanine or tryptophan, so it likely arises from a read error. The rearrangement links TRBV24-1 to TRBJ1-2; D gene ambiguous. Germline assignment: CDR1 KGHDR and CDR2 SFDVKD. V lost 2 bases and J 9 bases, leaving 12 bases between the germline ends. There are 13 residues in the CDR3. The CDR3 nucleotides are TGTGCCACCAGTGATTCCAATCTGATGCGCTACACCGTC. Protein product: CATSDSNLMRYTV.

The V and J genes are TRBV12-3 or TRBV12-4 and TRBJ2-2; TRBD1 matches 8 bases. There are 16 residues in the CDR3. V lost 6 bases to trimming and J lost 1 base; unmatched junction nucleotides: 7. The CDR3 nucleotides read TGTGCCAGCAGCTCCCCGGGACAGGTGAACACCGGGGAGCTGTTTTTT. Encoded protein: CASSSPGQVNTGELFF.

J is TRBJ2-5 and V is TRBV18; D not resolved. In germline, CDR1 is KGHSH, CDR2 LQKENI. Trimming removed 3 bases from V and 3 bases from J, with 14 bases in between. CDR3 length: 15 amino acids. The CDR3: CASSPASAFEETQYF. Written as DNA, the CDR3 is TGTGCCAGCTCACCCGCCTCGGCCTTTGAAGAGACCCAGTACTTC.

This clonotype has a count of ten or more. The V gene is TRBV10-1, the J gene TRBJ1-2; 8 bases are a match to TRBD1. This CDR3 contains 13 residues. With V trimmed by 6 bases and J by 3 bases, 3 bases remained unmatched. Looked up from germline, CDR1 is WNHNN and CDR2 is SYGVQD (reference sequence). The CDR3 DNA sequence: TGCGCCAGCAGGGTGACAGGGGACTATGGCTACACCTTC. This encodes CASRVTGDYGYTF.

The sample holds many counts of this clonotype. The rearrangement joins TRBV19 to TRBJ2-1; TRBD1 matches 7 bases. Germline loops: CDR1 LNHDA, CDR2 SQIVND (reference sequence). The V and J ends lost 3 bases and 3 bases, in that order; junction bases with no gene match: 11. This CDR3 is 17 amino acids long. The CDR3 reads CASSIGTASPLYNEQFF. As DNA, the CDR3 is TGTGCCAGTAGTATCGGGACAGCCTCACCCCTCTACAATGAGCAGTTCTTC.

To note about this clonotype: A single base separates this from a much larger clone, so it may be a read error. The V gene is TRBV6-1, the J gene TRBJ2-3, with 9 bases identical to TRBD1. Germline assignment: CDR1 MNHNS and CDR2 SASEGT. This CDR3 has 16 residues. The V gene end was trimmed by 5 bases and the J gene end by 3 bases; junction bases not matched to a gene: 9. As DNA, the CDR3 is TGTGCCAGCAGTCTTCACACAGGGGGCTGGACAGATACGCAGTATTTT. Amino acids: CASSLHTGGWTDTQYF.

This clonotype turned up a few times. The chain couples TRBV7-3 to TRBJ2-1; D perhaps matches TRBD2 (5 bases). The germline V and J ends were trimmed by 6 bases and 5 bases, with 14 bases remaining between them. This CDR3 contains 14 residues. Germline CDR1 SGHTA, CDR2 FQGTGA. CDR3 region: CASRPAPGDNEQFF. The CDR3 coding sequence is TGTGCCAGCAGACCGGCCCCCGGGGACAATGAGCAGTTCTTC.

This clonotype occurred a few times. The V gene is TRBV28, the J gene TRBJ1-2; D uncertain. Germline V gene sequence: CDR1 MDHEN, CDR2 SYDVKM. This CDR3 spans 14 amino acids. Trimming left V 5 bases short and J 7 bases short, with 17 bases between. CDR3 coding DNA: TGTGCCAGCAGTGTGGACCGTGCCATAGGTGGCTACACCTTC. This sequence encodes CASSVDRAIGGYTF.

This clonotype has only a few counts. The chain recombines TRBV20-1 with TRBJ2-3, with 7 nucleotides matching TRBD2. V shed 1 base, J shed 2 bases, and the junction held 9 bases outside the gene matches. This CDR3 comprises 16 residues. The V gene's germline CDR1 is DFQATT and CDR2 SNEGSKA (reference sequence). CDR3 in amino acids: CSARVRLADFTDTQYF. The CDR3 DNA reads TGCAGTGCTAGAGTCCGGCTAGCGGACTTCACAGATACGCAGTATTTT.

This clonotype was detected ten times or more. The chain carries TRBV5-6 and TRBJ1-5; TRBD1 agrees at 7 bases. In germline, CDR1 is SGHDT, CDR2 YYEEEE. Losses at the gene ends were 3 bases for V and 5 bases for J; bases not matched to a gene: 5. This CDR3 spans 14 amino acids. CDR3 nucleotides: TGTGCCAGCAGCTACTGGGACAGCTATCAGCCCCAGCATTTT. Its translation is CASSYWDSYQPQHF.

Only one count was recorded for this clonotype. V usage is TRBV5-4 and J usage is TRBJ2-5; D perhaps matches TRBD2 (5 bases). The length of the CDR3 is 14 residues. V gave up 3 bases and J gave up 6 bases, with 15 bases separating them. Germline CDR1 is SGHNT and CDR2 is YYREEE (reference sequence). The CDR3 DNA reads as TGTGCCAGCAGCTCGTTGAGAGAGGGAAAGACCCAGTACTTC. Encoded protein: CASSSLREGKTQYF.

There are many counts of this clonotype. V is TRBV2 and J is TRBJ1-5, with a weak D call TRBD1 (6 bases). Trimming pared 3 bases from V and 2 bases from J, leaving 8 bases between. Germline-derived CDR1 and CDR2 are SNHLY and FYNNEI. The CDR3 totals 14 residues. The CDR3 here is CASSEWTGNQPQHF. The CDR3 DNA is TGTGCCAGCAGTGAGTGGACAGGCAATCAGCCCCAGCATTTT. Combining the CDR3 with reference TRBV2 and TRBJ1-5 gives the whole variable domain EPEVTQTPSHQVTQMGQEVILRCVPISNHLYFYWYRQILGQKVEFLVSFYNNEISEKSEIFDDQFSVERPDGSNFTLKIRSTKLEDSAMYFCASSEWTGNQPQHFGDGTRLSIL.

This clonotype was recorded at least ten times. In DNA form, the CDR3 reads TGTGCCAGCAGTGTACTAGCGGGGGCGGGTTACGAGCAGTACTTC. Its protein is CASSVLAGAGYEQYF. This rearrangement joins TRBV2 to TRBJ2-7, with 11 positions matching TRBD2. Germline trimming cut 4 bases from V and 4 bases from J; bases unmatched to any gene: 6. This CDR3 comprises 15 residues. Germline CDR1 SNHLY, CDR2 FYNNEI.

This rearrangement joins TRBV10-3 to TRBJ2-1; D ambiguous. CDR1 is ENHRY, CDR2 SYGVKD, per germline. The CDR3 spans 17 residues. Trimming shortened V by 3 bases and J by 5 bases, and 20 bases separated the two germline ends. The DNA for the CDR3 is TGTGCCATCAGTGATTCTCGATGGGAAGGGTACGACAATGAGCAGTTCTTC. This sequence encodes CAISDSRWEGYDNEQFF.

Ten or more counts support this clonotype. The chain employs TRBV27 and TRBJ2-4; D is possibly TRBD2 (5 bases). The CDR3 is 15 amino acids. Germline V CDR1 and CDR2: MNHEY, SMNVEV (reference sequence). The V end lost 4 bases, the J end lost 1 base, and 11 bases lay between the germline ends. The CDR3 region has the DNA TGTGCCAGCAGTTCCCCTGGCGGGGCCAAAAACATTCAGTACTTC. This encodes CASSSPGGAKNIQYF.

Many counts were recorded for this clonotype. The V gene is TRBV4-1, the J gene TRBJ2-7, with TRBD1 identical over 8 bases. The CDR3 spans 15 residues. Germline V gene sequence: CDR1 MGHRA, CDR2 YSYEKL. V lost 4 bases, J lost 2 bases, and 7 bases stayed unmatched. The CDR3 protein is CASSREGQGPYEQYF. The CDR3 DNA reads TGCGCCAGCAGCCGGGAAGGACAGGGACCCTACGAGCAGTACTTC.

This rearrangement joins TRBV7-2 to TRBJ2-7; TRBD1 is a possible D gene (6 bases). V gave up 5 bases and J gave up 5 bases, with 7 bases separating them. Germline V gene lookup returns CDR1 SGHTA and CDR2 FQGNSA. The CDR3 length is 11 residues. The CDR3 sequence is CASSHRDEQYF. The CDR3 nucleotides read TGTGCCAGCAGCCACAGGGACGAGCAGTACTTC.

The sample holds many counts of this clonotype. V and J are TRBV20-1 and TRBJ2-3; D is possibly TRBD1 or TRBD2 (6 bases each). The V end lost 0 bases, the J end lost 5 bases, and 12 bases lay between the germline ends. The CDR3 spans 14 residues. Germline CDR1 is DFQATT and CDR2 is SNEGSKA (reference sequence). CDR3 coding DNA: TGCAGTGCTAGAGAGGGCAGGGGAGGAGATACGCAGTATTTT. Translated: CSAREGRGGDTQYF.

This chain links TRBV3-1 with TRBJ2-2; D is unresolved. Germline lookup yields CDR1 LGHDT and CDR2 YNNKEL (reference sequence). CDR3 length: 14 amino acids. The V end lost 7 bases, the J end lost 5 bases, and 14 bases lay between the germline ends. CDR3 in amino acids: CASTPQWGTGELFF. CDR3 bases: TGTGCCAGCACCCCTCAGTGGGGTACCGGGGAGCTGTTTTTT.

V and J are TRBV15 and TRBJ2-7; 12 bases are a match to TRBD1. CDR3 length: 17 amino acids. With 0 bases clipped from V and 5 bases from J, the junction kept 8 bases outside the gene matches. Germline CDR1 LNHNV, CDR2 YYDKDF (reference sequence). The CDR3 protein is CATSRDDLRDRGHEQYF. DNA of the CDR3: TGTGCCACCAGCAGAGATGACCTCCGGGACAGGGGGCACGAGCAGTACTTC.

The chain employs TRBV7-2 and TRBJ2-1, with D possibly being TRBD1 or TRBD2 (6 bases each). CDR3 size: 15 residues. CDR1 and CDR2 (germline): SGHTA, FQGNSA. Trimming took 4 bases from V and 4 from J, leaving 14 bases between them. CDR3 region: CASSSRGEGYNEQFF. CDR3 DNA sequence: TGTGCCAGCAGCTCAAGGGGGGAAGGGTACAATGAGCAGTTCTTC.

This clonotype has a handful of counts. This chain links TRBV9 with TRBJ2-3, with unresolved D. The ends were cut back, 0 bases at V and 5 bases at J, with 7 bases in the middle. The CDR3 runs 13 residues. Germline CDR1 reads SGDLS; CDR2 reads YYNGEE. The CDR3 sequence: CASSVGLGDTQYF. The CDR3 DNA is TGTGCCAGCAGCGTAGGTTTAGGAGATACGCAGTATTTT.